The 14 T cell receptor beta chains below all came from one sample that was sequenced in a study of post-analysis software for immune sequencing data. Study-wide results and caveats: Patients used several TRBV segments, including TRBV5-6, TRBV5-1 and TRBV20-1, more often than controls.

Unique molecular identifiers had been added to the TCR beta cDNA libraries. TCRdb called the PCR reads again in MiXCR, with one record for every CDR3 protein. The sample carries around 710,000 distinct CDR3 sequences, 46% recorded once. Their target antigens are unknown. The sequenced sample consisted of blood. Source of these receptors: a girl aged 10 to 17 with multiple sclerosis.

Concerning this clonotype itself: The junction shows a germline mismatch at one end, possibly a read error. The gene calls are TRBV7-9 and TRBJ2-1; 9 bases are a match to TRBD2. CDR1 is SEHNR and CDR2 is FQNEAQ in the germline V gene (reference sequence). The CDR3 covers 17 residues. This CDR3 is CVSSLAPGSGRNNEQFF. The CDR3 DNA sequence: TGTGTCAGCAGCTTAGCCCCAGGGAGCGGGAGGAACAATGAGCAGTTCTTC.

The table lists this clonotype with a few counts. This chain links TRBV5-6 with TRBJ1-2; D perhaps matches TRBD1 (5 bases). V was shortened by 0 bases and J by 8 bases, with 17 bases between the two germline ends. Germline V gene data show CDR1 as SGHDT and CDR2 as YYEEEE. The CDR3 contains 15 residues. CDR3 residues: CASSLARGTIYGYTF. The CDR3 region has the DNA TGTGCCAGCAGCTTGGCGAGGGGCACAATCTACGGCTACACCTTC.

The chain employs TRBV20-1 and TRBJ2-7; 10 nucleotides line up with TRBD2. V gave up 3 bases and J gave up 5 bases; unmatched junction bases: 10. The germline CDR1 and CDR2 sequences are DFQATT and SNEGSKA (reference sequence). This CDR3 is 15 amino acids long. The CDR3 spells CSASPTSGRGDEQYF. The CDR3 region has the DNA TGCAGTGCTAGTCCCACGAGCGGGAGGGGAGACGAGCAGTACTTC.

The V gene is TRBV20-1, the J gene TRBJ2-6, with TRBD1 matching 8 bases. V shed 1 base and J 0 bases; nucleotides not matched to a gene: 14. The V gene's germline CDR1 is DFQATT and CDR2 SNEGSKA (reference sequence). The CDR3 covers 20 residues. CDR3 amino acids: CSARGGSQDRAHSGANVLTF. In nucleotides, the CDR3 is TGCAGTGCTAGAGGGGGGAGCCAGGACAGGGCCCACTCTGGGGCCAACGTCCTGACTTTC.

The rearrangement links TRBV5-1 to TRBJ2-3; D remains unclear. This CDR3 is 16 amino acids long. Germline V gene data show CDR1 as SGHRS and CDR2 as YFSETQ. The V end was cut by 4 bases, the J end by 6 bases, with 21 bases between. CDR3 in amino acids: CASSPATIWGTDTQYF. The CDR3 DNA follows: TGCGCCAGCAGCCCGGCAACTATATGGGGAACGGATACGCAGTATTTT.

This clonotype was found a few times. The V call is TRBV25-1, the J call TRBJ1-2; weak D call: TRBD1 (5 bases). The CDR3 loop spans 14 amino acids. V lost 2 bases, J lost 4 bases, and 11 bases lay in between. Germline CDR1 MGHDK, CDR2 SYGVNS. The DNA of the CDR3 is TGTGCCAGCAGTGAAAGGGGAGCTTTCTATGGCTACACCTTC. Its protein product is CASSERGAFYGYTF.

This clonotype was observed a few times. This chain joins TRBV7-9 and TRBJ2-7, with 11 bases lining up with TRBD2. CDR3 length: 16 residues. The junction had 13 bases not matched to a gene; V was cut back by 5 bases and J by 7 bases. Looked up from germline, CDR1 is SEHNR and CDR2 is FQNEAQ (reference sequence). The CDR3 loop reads CASSKIAGGTSLEQYF. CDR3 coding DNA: TGTGCCAGCAGCAAAATAGCGGGAGGGACTTCGCTAGAGCAGTACTTC. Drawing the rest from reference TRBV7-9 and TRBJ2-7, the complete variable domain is DTGVSQNPRHKITKRGQNVTFRCDPISEHNRLYWYRQTLGQGPEFLTYFQNEAQLEKSRLLSDRFSAERPKGSFSTLEIQRTEQGDSAMYLCASSKIAGGTSLEQYFGPGTRLTVT.

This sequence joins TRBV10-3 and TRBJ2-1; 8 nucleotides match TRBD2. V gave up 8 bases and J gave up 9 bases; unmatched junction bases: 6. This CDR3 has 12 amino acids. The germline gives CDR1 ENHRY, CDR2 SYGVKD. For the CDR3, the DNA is TGTGCCATCGGCCGGGGGGGGAGTGAGCAGTTCTTC. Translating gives CAIGRGGSEQFF.

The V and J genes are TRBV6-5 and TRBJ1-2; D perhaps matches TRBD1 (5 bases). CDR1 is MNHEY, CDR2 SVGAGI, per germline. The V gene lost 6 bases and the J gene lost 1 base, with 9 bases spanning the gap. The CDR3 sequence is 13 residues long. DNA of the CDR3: TGTGCCAGCAGAGAAGACAGTAACTATGGCTACACCTTC. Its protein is CASREDSNYGYTF.

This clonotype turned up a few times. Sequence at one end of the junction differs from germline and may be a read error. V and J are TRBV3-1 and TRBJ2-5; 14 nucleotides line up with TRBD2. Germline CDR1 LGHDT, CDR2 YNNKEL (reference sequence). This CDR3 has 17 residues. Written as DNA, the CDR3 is TGTGCCAGTAGCCAAGGAGGGACTAGCGGGAGACAAGAGACCCAGTACTTC. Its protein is CASSQGGTSGRQETQYF.

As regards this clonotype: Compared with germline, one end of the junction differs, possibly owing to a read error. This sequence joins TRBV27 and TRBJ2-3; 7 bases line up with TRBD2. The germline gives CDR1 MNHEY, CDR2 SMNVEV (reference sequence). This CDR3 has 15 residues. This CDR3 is CASKTRGGLRDTQYF. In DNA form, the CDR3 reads TGTGCCAGCAAAACGAGGGGAGGGTTGAGAGATACACAGTATTTT.

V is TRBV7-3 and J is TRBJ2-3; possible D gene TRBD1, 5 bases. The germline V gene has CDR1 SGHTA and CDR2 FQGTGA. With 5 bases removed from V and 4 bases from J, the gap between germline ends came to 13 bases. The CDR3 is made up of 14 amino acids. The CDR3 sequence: CASSDTGGPDTQYF. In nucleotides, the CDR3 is TGTGCCAGCAGCGACACAGGTGGTCCAGATACGCAGTATTTT.

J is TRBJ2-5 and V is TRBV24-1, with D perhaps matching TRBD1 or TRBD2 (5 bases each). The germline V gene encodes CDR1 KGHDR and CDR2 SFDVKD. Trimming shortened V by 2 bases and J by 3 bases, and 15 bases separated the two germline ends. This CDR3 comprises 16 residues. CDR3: CATSDSGGRGEETQYF. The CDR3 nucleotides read TGTGCCACCAGTGATTCGGGCGGGCGAGGGGAAGAGACCCAGTACTTC.

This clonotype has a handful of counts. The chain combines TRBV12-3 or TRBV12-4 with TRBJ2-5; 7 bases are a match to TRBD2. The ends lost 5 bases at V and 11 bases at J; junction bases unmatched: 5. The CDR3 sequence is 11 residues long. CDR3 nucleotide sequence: TGTGCCAGCAGTGCTGGGGGGGAGCAGTACTTC. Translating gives CASSAGGEQYF.